These 25 T cell receptor beta chains share one sample of origin, sequenced in a study of blood T cell repertoires in COVID-19. The method was immunoSEQ multiplex PCR; TCRdb's version includes in-frame clones alone and lacks a portion of them. The data contain 250,000 to 300,000 clones, 85% to 90% of them singletons. The sequenced sample was peripheral blood. The receptors come from a man aged 18 to 30 with active or convalescent COVID-19.

CDR3 protein: CASSVQGNTEAFF. The CDR3 DNA reads TGTGCCAGCAGCGTCCAGGGGAACACTGAAGCTTTCTTT. The rearrangement uses TRBV9 and TRBJ1-1, with a possible D match to TRBD1 (5 bases). V lost 2 bases and J 1 base, leaving 6 bases between the germline ends. The CDR3 is 13 residues long. From germline, CDR1 is SGDLS and CDR2 YYNGEE.

The rearrangement uses TRBV5-4 and TRBJ1-6; weak D call: TRBD1 (6 bases). CDR1 and CDR2 from the germline V gene are SGHNT and YYREEE (reference sequence). The germline V and J ends were trimmed by 3 bases and 9 bases, with 16 bases remaining between them. The CDR3 extends over 15 amino acids. In DNA form, the CDR3 reads TGTGCCAGCAGCTCCCGATCCCAACAGGGTTCACCCCTCCACTTT. It translates to CASSSRSQQGSPLHF.

The chain uses TRBV4-3 and TRBJ1-3, with D maybe TRBD1 (5 bases). The CDR3 spans 16 residues. CDR1 is LGHNA, CDR2 YSLEER, per germline. Between the trimmed V and J ends, which lost 0 bases and 0 bases, there was a span of 9 bases. CDR3 region: CASSQEGGASGNTIYF. Written as DNA, the CDR3 is TGCGCCAGCAGCCAAGAAGGAGGGGCCTCTGGAAACACCATATATTTT.

This clone was observed a few times. The V and J genes are TRBV6-5 and TRBJ2-7; 7 bases map to TRBD1. J lost 2 bases, V lost 5 bases, and 6 bases had no gene match. Germline values: CDR1 MNHEY, CDR2 SVGAGI. This CDR3 spans 14 amino acids. The CDR3 protein is CASSLRDRAYEQYF. The CDR3 region has the DNA TGTGCCAGCAGTCTCCGGGACAGAGCCTACGAGCAGTACTTC.

The gene calls are TRBV3-1 (or the pseudogene TRBV3-2) and TRBJ1-2; 7 nucleotides line up with TRBD1. V lost 3 bases to trimming and J lost 0 bases; unmatched junction nucleotides: 10. Germline loops: CDR1 LGHDT, CDR2 YNNKEL (reference sequence). The CDR3 consists of 17 residues. CDR3 amino acids: CASSHIEGATTNYGYTF. Here the CDR3 DNA reads TGTGCCAGCAGCCATATTGAGGGGGCAACGACTAACTATGGCTACACCTTC.

The chain recombines TRBV28 with TRBJ2-2; D uncertain. The CDR3 has 13 amino acids. Trimming left V 3 bases short and J 7 bases short, with 9 bases between. Germline-derived CDR1 and CDR2 are MDHEN and SYDVKM. The CDR3 region is CASSLLSGGELFF. DNA of the CDR3: TGTGCCAGCAGTTTGTTGTCCGGCGGGGAGCTGTTTTTT.

This clone was seen a handful of times. The chain couples TRBV9 to TRBJ2-1; 11 bases fit TRBD2. In germline, CDR1 is SGDLS, CDR2 YYNGEE. Unmatched junction bases numbered 13, after V lost 2 bases and J lost 0 bases. This CDR3 contains 20 residues. CDR3 amino acids: CASSVSWGLADPYSYNEQFF. The CDR3 region has the DNA TGTGCCAGCAGCGTTTCGTGGGGACTAGCGGACCCTTACTCCTACAATGAGCAGTTCTTC.

Regarding this clone: Because the CDR3's place on the DNA is in doubt, the DNA is left out and the CDR3 is given as listed by TCRdb. This rearrangement joins TRBV6-5 to TRBJ1-5. CDR1 is MNHEY, CDR2 SVGAGI, per germline. The length of the CDR3 is 15 amino acids, counting both ends. CDR3 residues: CASILGGVGNQPQHF.

V gene TRBV3-1 (or the pseudogene TRBV3-2) combines with J gene TRBJ2-7; no reliable D call. The CDR3 has 12 residues. V lost 1 base, J lost 4 bases, and 5 bases lay in between. The germline gives CDR1 LGHDT, CDR2 YNNKEL (reference sequence). Here the CDR3 reads CASSQVQYEQYF. CDR3 DNA: TGTGCCAGCAGCCAAGTTCAGTACGAGCAGTACTTC.

This clone was recorded a few times. The chain recombines TRBV4-3 with TRBJ2-5; unclear D gene. This CDR3 is 16 amino acids long. Trimming removed 0 bases at V and 4 bases at J, with 15 bases between. Germline-derived CDR1 and CDR2 are LGHNA and YSLEER. CDR3 coding DNA: TGCGCCAGCAGCCAAGAGGTGGGCGCGAGTCGAGAGACCCAGTACTTC. Translating it yields CASSQEVGASRETQYF.

The rearrangement uses TRBV29-1 and TRBJ1-1; D gene unclear. Germline V gene sequence: CDR1 SQVTM, CDR2 ANQGSEA. The CDR3 is 13 amino acids. The ends were cut back, 7 bases at V and 1 base at J, with 13 bases in the middle. The DNA of the CDR3 is TGCAGCGGTGGAGGATTCGGGAACACTGAAGCTTTCTTT. The encoded protein is CSGGGFGNTEAFF.

The J gene is TRBJ2-7, the V gene TRBV6-5; D gene uncertain. Between the trimmed V and J ends, which lost 6 bases and 3 bases, there was a span of 12 bases. This CDR3 has 13 residues. CDR1 MNHEY and CDR2 SVGAGI come from the germline V gene. The CDR3 DNA reads TGTGCCAGCAGGGAGAGTACCTTCTACGAGCAGTACTTC. Its protein product is CASRESTFYEQYF.

The CDR3 DNA reads TGTGCCAGCAGCCTACGCTTGAAGAACACTGAAGCTTTCTTT. Translating it yields CASSLRLKNTEAFF. This chain joins TRBV7-9 and TRBJ1-1; no reliable D call. The V gene's germline CDR1 is SEHNR and CDR2 FQNEAQ (reference sequence). The CDR3 totals 14 residues. V shed 5 bases and J shed 1 base, with 11 bases lying between them.

This sequence joins TRBV30 and TRBJ2-6; D not resolved. Germline loops: CDR1 GTSNPN, CDR2 SVGIG (reference sequence). Trimming cost V 6 bases and J 0 bases, with 9 bases left between them. There are 14 residues in the CDR3. CDR3 protein: CACKRSSGANVLTF. The CDR3 nucleotides read TGTGCCTGCAAACGTAGCTCTGGGGCCAACGTCCTGACTTTC.

The sample holds a few counts of this clone. This chain connects TRBV6-5 to TRBJ2-6; TRBD1 is a possible D gene (5 bases). Germline V CDR1 and CDR2: MNHEY, SVGAGI. The CDR3 covers 15 residues. V lost 7 bases to trimming and J lost 0 bases, with 10 bases between them. The CDR3 spells CASTLGHSGANVLTF. The DNA for the CDR3 is TGTGCCAGCACCCTCGGACACTCTGGGGCCAACGTCCTGACTTTC.

The CDR3 DNA reads as TGTGCCAGCAGCGAGAAAGCGGGCCGCACAGATACGCAGTATTTT. It codes for CASSEKAGRTDTQYF. The V call is TRBV7-3, the J call TRBJ2-3; tentatively, D is TRBD2 (6 bases). CDR3 length: 15 residues. Germline values: CDR1 SGHTA, CDR2 FQGTGA. With 5 bases removed from V and 1 base from J, the gap between germline ends came to 13 bases.

The chain combines TRBV2 with TRBJ1-1; D is possibly TRBD1 (5 bases). The CDR3 covers 14 residues. V shed 4 bases and J shed 5 bases, with 14 bases lying between them. The germline V gene encodes CDR1 SNHLY and CDR2 FYNNEI. In DNA form, the CDR3 reads TGTGCCAGCAGTGGGGAACAGGTCGTTACTGAAGCTTTCTTT. Protein product: CASSGEQVVTEAFF. The full variable domain, its missing parts supplied by reference TRBV2 and TRBJ1-1, is EPEVTQTPSHQVTQMGQEVILRCVPISNHLYFYWYRQILGQKVEFLVSFYNNEISEKSEIFDDQFSVERPDGSNFTLKIRSTKLEDSAMYFCASSGEQVVTEAFFGQGTRLTVV.

V usage is TRBV7-9 and J usage is TRBJ1-1; D is ambiguous. V dropped 1 base and J dropped 11 bases, with 11 bases sitting between them. CDR3 length: 12 amino acids. The V gene's germline CDR1 is SEHNR and CDR2 FQNEAQ (reference sequence). The CDR3 region has the DNA TGTGCCAGCAGCTTAGATGAGGGTTGGGCTTTCTTT. Amino acid sequence: CASSLDEGWAFF. Looking up the rest from reference TRBV7-9 and TRBJ1-1 gives the full variable domain: DTGVSQNPRHKITKRGQNVTFRCDPISEHNRLYWYRQTLGQGPEFLTYFQNEAQLEKSRLLSDRFSAERPKGSFSTLEIQRTEQGDSAMYLCASSLDEGWAFFGQGTRLTVV.

V usage is TRBV6-5 and J usage is TRBJ2-7; 8 positions agree with TRBD2. Germline CDR1 is MNHEY and CDR2 is SVGAGI. This CDR3 has 14 residues. Trimming at V came to 8 bases and at J to 2 bases, leaving 8 bases not matched to a gene. The CDR3 protein is CASLGIAGTYEQYF. Written as DNA, the CDR3 is TGTGCCAGCCTTGGGATAGCGGGAACCTACGAGCAGTACTTC.

The V and J genes are TRBV19 and TRBJ1-5; D is unclear. CDR1 is LNHDA and CDR2 is SQIVND in the germline V gene (reference sequence). Trimming took off 5 bases at V and 3 bases at J, with 8 bases between the two ends. The CDR3 contains 13 residues. CDR3 bases: TGTGCCAGTAGTTCTGTACACAATCAGCCCCAGCATTTT. It specifies CASSSVHNQPQHF.

The chain combines TRBV6-5 with TRBJ2-1, with D maybe TRBD2 (5 bases). The CDR3 contains 13 residues. CDR1 MNHEY and CDR2 SVGAGI come from the germline V gene. V lost 2 bases, J lost 4 bases, and 6 bases lay in between. This chain's CDR3 is CASSYRTYNEQFF. In nucleotides, the CDR3 is TGTGCCAGCAGTTACCGGACTTACAATGAGCAGTTCTTC.

The chain uses TRBV1 and TRBJ1-1; the table gives TRBD1 as D, unverified against the DNA. TRBV1 is a known pseudogene. The CDR3 contains 14 residues. The CDR3 DNA is TGCACCAGCAGCCAACAGTCCAAGAACACTGAAGCTTTCTTT. This gives the protein CTSSQQSKNTEAFF.

The rearrangement uses TRBV6-5 and TRBJ1-1; D is unresolved. V was clipped by 7 bases and J by 1 base, with 10 bases between them. This CDR3 is built from 13 residues. Germline V lookup: CDR1 MNHEY, CDR2 SVGAGI. The chain's CDR3 is CASTFSRNTEAFF. DNA of the CDR3: TGTGCCAGCACCTTTTCGCGGAACACTGAAGCTTTCTTT.

V usage is TRBV5-6 and J usage is TRBJ2-7, with 7 bases that match TRBD1. The CDR3 extends over 13 amino acids. V dropped 0 bases and J dropped 5; count of bases not matched to a gene: 2. Germline lookup yields CDR1 SGHDT and CDR2 YYEEEE. For the CDR3, the DNA is TGTGCCAGCAGCTTGGAGGGGGCCAACGAGCAGTACTTC. This translates into CASSLEGANEQYF.

The rearrangement uses TRBV2 and TRBJ1-5, with a possible D match to TRBD1 (5 bases). The germline V gene encodes CDR1 SNHLY and CDR2 FYNNEI. Trimming cost V 4 bases and J 6 bases, with 13 bases left between them. The CDR3 covers 14 residues. CDR3 in DNA: TGTGCCAGCAGTGGCAGGGAAGGTCGTCAGCCCCAGCATTTT. Translated: CASSGREGRQPQHF.